The 26 T cell receptor beta chains in this list originate from one sample, sequenced in a study of neurological immune-mediated disorders. MiXCR, applied by TCRdb to the 5' RACE reads, yields one record per CDR3 protein. The sample contains around 13,000 distinct CDR3 sequences, approximately 7% of which appear only once. What was sequenced was CD8+ T cells from blood. The receptors here all came from a woman aged 40-49 years in good health.

In this sample, this clonotype turned up many times. The V call is TRBV20-1, the J call TRBJ2-1; 8 nucleotides align to TRBD1. The trim removed 6 bases at V and 2 bases at J, leaving 18 bases unmatched. The CDR3 covers 18 residues. Germline CDR1 DFQATT, CDR2 SNEGSKA (reference sequence). The CDR3 loop is CSAEQGEPFTMAYNEQFF. CDR3 bases: TGCAGTGCCGAACAGGGGGAGCCCTTTACCATGGCCTACAATGAGCAGTTCTTC.

This clonotype was counted many times. This chain uses TRBV7-6 with TRBJ2-7, with D tentatively TRBD1 (5 bases). Germline-derived CDR1 and CDR2 are SGHVS and FNYEAQ. With 2 bases removed from V and 6 bases from J, the gap between germline ends came to 11 bases. The CDR3 length is 13 residues. CDR3 amino acids: CASSLSPQGEQYF. The CDR3 coding sequence is TGTGCCAGCAGCTTATCCCCCCAGGGCGAGCAGTACTTC.

There are many counts of this clonotype. The V and J genes are TRBV20-1 and TRBJ2-7, with D possibly being TRBD2 (5 bases). The CDR3 has 14 amino acids. Germline V CDR1 and CDR2: DFQATT, SNEGSKA (reference sequence). Trimming pared 3 bases from V and 3 bases from J, leaving 15 bases between. The CDR3 DNA sequence: TGCAGTGCTAGTGCGGACTTCGTTAACTACGAGCAGTACTTC. Translating it yields CSASADFVNYEQYF.

A note on this clonotype: This may be a read error: a much more frequent sequence differs by one nucleotide. V gene TRBV28 combines with J gene TRBJ2-7; D call uncertain. The V gene's germline CDR1 is MDHEN and CDR2 SYDVKM. The CDR3 has 14 amino acids. V shed 5 bases and J shed 3 bases, with 14 bases lying between them. The CDR3, as DNA: TGTGCCAGCAGTAGAGTTACCCTAGTCTACGAGCAGTACTTC. Translation: CASSRVTLVYEQYF.

This clonotype was observed at least ten times. V is TRBV4-1 and J is TRBJ2-2; possibly TRBD1 for D (6 bases). CDR1 is MGHRA, CDR2 YSYEKL, per germline. The V end lost 1 base, the J end lost 5 bases, and 17 bases lay between the germline ends. CDR3 length equals 17 residues. CDR3 residues: CASSQGQGYEQTGELFF. In nucleotides, the CDR3 is TGCGCCAGCAGCCAAGGGCAGGGGTACGAACAAACCGGGGAGCTGTTTTTT.

This clonotype was counted at least ten times. The gene calls are TRBV19 and TRBJ2-7, with D maybe TRBD2 (6 bases). The V and J ends lost 3 bases and 2 bases respectively, with 11 bases between them. This CDR3 spans 14 amino acids. Germline V gives CDR1 LNHDA, CDR2 SQIVND (reference sequence). The CDR3 loop reads CASSIVAGTYEQYF. CDR3 nucleotide sequence: TGTGCCAGTAGTATCGTGGCGGGGACCTACGAGCAGTACTTC.

This clonotype appeared many times. The chain employs TRBV10-3 and TRBJ2-3, with D perhaps given as TRBD1 or TRBD2 (5 bases each). The CDR3 contains 14 residues. Germline assignment: CDR1 ENHRY and CDR2 SYGVKD. Trimming left V 0 bases short and J 4 bases short, with 8 bases between. The CDR3, as DNA: TGTGCCATCAGTGAGTCAGGGGAGCCAGATACGCAGTATTTT. Protein: CAISESGEPDTQYF.

This clonotype was detected many times. This chain connects TRBV27 to TRBJ1-4; weak D call: TRBD1 (5 bases). Trimming took off 3 bases at V and 7 bases at J, with 15 bases between the two ends. The CDR3 runs 15 residues. Germline CDR1 is MNHEY and CDR2 is SMNVEV (reference sequence). This chain's CDR3 is CASSLVQGVTEKLFF. In DNA, the CDR3 is TGTGCCAGCAGTTTGGTCCAGGGAGTTACTGAAAAACTGTTTTTT.

This clonotype came up many times. The chain uses TRBV3-1 and TRBJ2-7, with D unclear. The ends were cut back, 1 base at V and 1 base at J, with 5 bases in the middle. The CDR3 runs to 13 residues. Per the germline V gene, CDR1 is LGHDT and CDR2 is YNNKEL (reference sequence). CDR3 DNA sequence: TGTGCCAGCAGCCAAGGTCTGTCCTACGAGCAGTACTTC. This codes for CASSQGLSYEQYF.

This clonotype counts as medium-sized (0.01 to 0.1%). The V call is TRBV7-2, the J call TRBJ1-6; perhaps TRBD1 as D (5 bases). CDR3 length: 15 residues. In germline, CDR1 is SGHTA, CDR2 FQGNSA. The V end was cut by 5 bases, the J end by 8 bases, with 16 bases between. CDR3 bases: TGTGCCAGCAGCCAGGTGGGGTTACAGGATTCACCCCTCCACTTT. Residues: CASSQVGLQDSPLHF.

The table lists this clonotype with many counts. The V and J genes are TRBV11-2 and TRBJ2-7, with 10 bases fitting TRBD2. Looked up from germline, CDR1 is SGHAT and CDR2 is FQNNGV. This CDR3 has 14 amino acids. Trimming cost V 3 bases and J 4 bases; bases outside gene matches: 3. CDR3: CASSLASGGYEQYF. CDR3 sequence (DNA): TGTGCCAGCAGCTTGGCTAGCGGGGGTTACGAGCAGTACTTC. Drawing the rest from reference TRBV11-2 and TRBJ2-7, the complete variable domain is EAGVAQSPRYKIIEKRQSVAFWCNPISGHATLYWYQQILGQGPKLLIQFQNNGVVDDSQLPKDRFSAERLKGVDSTLKIQPAKLEDSAVYLCASSLASGGYEQYFGPGTRLTVT.

This clonotype was recorded at least ten times. The chain is built from TRBV7-2 and TRBJ2-7; 7 bases align to TRBD2. Germline CDR1 reads SGHTA; CDR2 reads FQGNSA. There are 15 residues in the CDR3. J gave up 6 bases and V 4 bases, and 12 bases lay outside the gene matches. The CDR3, as DNA: TGTGCCAGCAGCTCAAGAGCCCACACTAGCGCCGAGCAGTACTTC. Amino acid sequence: CASSSRAHTSAEQYF. The whole variable domain, remainder taken from reference TRBV7-2 and TRBJ2-7, is GAGVSQSPSNKVTEKGKDVELRCDPISGHTALYWYRQSLGQGLEFLIYFQGNSAPDKSGLPSDRFSAERTGGSVSTLTIQRTQQEDSAVYLCASSSRAHTSAEQYFGPGTRLTVT.

By its share, this clonotype is medium-sized. V usage is TRBV20-1 and J usage is TRBJ2-5; 7 bases match TRBD1. The CDR3 sequence is 15 residues long. CDR1 DFQATT and CDR2 SNEGSKA come from the germline V gene (reference sequence). With V trimmed by 5 bases and J by 5 bases, 14 bases remained unmatched. CDR3: CSARRAPVQGETQYF. The CDR3, as DNA: TGCAGTGCTCGACGGGCCCCGGTACAGGGGGAGACCCAGTACTTC.

This clonotype was seen at least ten times. V is TRBV3-1 and J is TRBJ2-1; 9 nucleotides line up with TRBD2. In germline, CDR1 is LGHDT, CDR2 YNNKEL (reference sequence). After removal of 3 bases from V and 11 bases from J, the junction contained 17 bases not matched to a gene. This CDR3 is 17 amino acids long. CDR3 sequence: CASSHNGEGLAPEKQFF. The CDR3 DNA reads as TGTGCCAGCAGCCATAATGGGGAGGGACTAGCCCCGGAAAAGCAGTTCTTC.

This clonotype appeared many times. The J gene is TRBJ1-1, the V gene TRBV19, with no clear D. There are 13 residues in the CDR3. Looked up from germline, CDR1 is LNHDA and CDR2 is SQIVND (reference sequence). With 4 bases removed from V and 2 bases from J, the gap between germline ends came to 8 bases. Here the CDR3 reads CASSSTDNTEAFF. CDR3 sequence (DNA): TGTGCCAGTAGTAGTACAGATAACACTGAAGCTTTCTTT.

This clonotype was found many times. The chain joins TRBV5-1 to TRBJ2-2; 7 bases match TRBD1. The CDR3 spans 15 residues. The germline gives CDR1 SGHRS, CDR2 YFSETQ. V was clipped by 4 bases and J by 5 bases; unmatched bases: 8. Here the CDR3 DNA reads TGCGCCAGCAGCACGAACAGGGGACCTACCGGGGAGCTGTTTTTT. Translation: CASSTNRGPTGELFF.

This clonotype came up many times. The V gene is TRBV2, the J gene TRBJ1-6; 9 bases align to TRBD1. From germline, CDR1 is SNHLY and CDR2 FYNNEI. CDR3 length: 16 amino acids. J lost 8 bases, V lost 2 bases, and 7 bases had no gene match. CDR3 bases: TGTGCCAGCAGTGAACGTTGGGACAGGGAGGATTCACCCCTCCACTTT. Translated: CASSERWDREDSPLHF. The whole variable domain, remainder taken from reference TRBV2 and TRBJ1-6, is EPEVTQTPSHQVTQMGQEVILRCVPISNHLYFYWYRQILGQKVEFLVSFYNNEISEKSEIFDDQFSVERPDGSNFTLKIRSTKLEDSAMYFCASSERWDREDSPLHFGNGTRLTVT.

This clonotype came up many times. V and J are TRBV3-1 and TRBJ2-3; D gene unclear. The CDR3 contains 14 residues. The germline V gene has CDR1 LGHDT and CDR2 YNNKEL (reference sequence). Trimming took 2 bases from V and 2 from J, leaving 8 bases between them. For the CDR3, the DNA is TGTGCCAGCAGCCAACAGGTCACCACAGATACGCAGTATTTT. It specifies CASSQQVTTDTQYF.

The chain is built from TRBV6-2 or TRBV6-3 and TRBJ2-2; perhaps TRBD2 as D (6 bases). Between the trimmed V and J ends, which lost 5 bases and 4 bases, there was a span of 14 bases. This CDR3 region has 15 residues. Germline loops: CDR1 MNHEY, CDR2 SVGEGT. CDR3 amino acids: CASSPPGGITGELFF. In nucleotides, the CDR3 is TGTGCCAGCAGTCCCCCCGGGGGAATCACCGGGGAGCTGTTTTTT.

This clonotype was seen repeatedly, ten times or more. This chain joins TRBV5-1 and TRBJ1-2, with D maybe TRBD1 (6 bases). V was cut by 2 bases and J by 4 bases, with 15 bases left in between. This CDR3 has 15 residues. Germline CDR1 SGHRS, CDR2 YFSETQ. The CDR3 DNA follows: TGCGCCAGCAGCTTAGGGTCCGGACAGAGCTATGGCTACACCTTC. Residues: CASSLGSGQSYGYTF.

This clonotype was detected ten times or more. The V gene is TRBV7-8, the J gene TRBJ2-7; D possibly uses TRBD1 or TRBD2 (7 bases each). The germline gives CDR1 SGHVS, CDR2 FQNEAQ. V was pared by 5 bases and J by 0 bases, with 11 bases between. The CDR3 totals 14 residues. CDR3: CASSGRDSSYEQYF. CDR3 nucleotide sequence: TGTGCCAGCAGCGGGAGGGACAGCTCCTACGAGCAGTACTTC.

This clonotype was observed at least ten times. This chain joins TRBV6-1 and TRBJ2-1; D not resolved. Per germline, CDR1 MNHNS and CDR2 SASEGT. With 1 base removed from V and 8 bases from J, the gap between germline ends came to 6 bases. The CDR3 has 12 residues. The CDR3 protein is CASSEVSYEQFF. DNA of the CDR3: TGTGCCAGCAGTGAAGTGAGTTATGAGCAGTTCTTC.

The sample holds many counts of this clonotype. The chain has TRBV6-1 and TRBJ2-1; no clear D gene. This CDR3 is 14 amino acids long. The ends were cut back, 3 bases at V and 3 bases at J, with 9 bases in the middle. CDR1 and CDR2 from the germline V gene are MNHNS and SASEGT. In DNA form, the CDR3 reads TGTGCCAGCAGTGACCAGGACGGCTACAATGAGCAGTTCTTC. Its translation is CASSDQDGYNEQFF.

This clonotype was recorded many times. The chain uses TRBV25-1 and TRBJ2-7; D is tentatively TRBD1 or TRBD2 (5 bases each). CDR3 length: 12 residues. Germline V gives CDR1 MGHDK, CDR2 SYGVNS. Trimming took off 2 bases at V and 6 bases at J, with 8 bases between the two ends. Here the CDR3 reads CASSEPGGEQYF. In nucleotides, the CDR3 is TGTGCCAGCAGTGAACCTGGGGGCGAGCAGTACTTC.

This clonotype was recorded many times. The chain is built from TRBV25-1 and TRBJ1-1; no firm D call. V lost 8 bases to trimming and J lost 3 bases, with 13 bases between them. There are 13 residues in the CDR3. Germline V lookup: CDR1 MGHDK, CDR2 SYGVNS. The chain's CDR3 is CASARSGYTEAFF. The CDR3 DNA reads as TGTGCCAGCGCCCGGTCGGGGTACACTGAAGCTTTCTTT. Full variable domain (missing parts from reference TRBV25-1 and TRBJ1-1): EADIYQTPRYLVIGTGKKITLECSQTMGHDKMYWYQQDPGMELHLIHYSYGVNSTEKGDLSSESTVSRIRTEHFPLTLESARPSHTSQYLCASARSGYTEAFFGQGTRLTVV.

This clonotype was seen at least ten times. The chain couples TRBV7-9 to TRBJ2-7; no reliable D call. This CDR3 region has 12 residues. With 5 bases removed from V and 2 bases from J, the gap between germline ends came to 7 bases. Germline CDR1 and CDR2: SEHNR and FQNEAQ (reference sequence). The CDR3 bases are TGTGCCAGCAGCACCTACACCTACGAGCAGTACTTC. Protein product: CASSTYTYEQYF.